Below, one TCR beta chain is given with its context. Its target is unknown. This sample was included in a study of immune evolution from preneoplasia to lung adenocarcinoma. General observations from the study: Later-stage lesions seemingly showed higher T cell density and diversity than normal lung. Top clone share appeared to fall from AAH through AIS, MIA, adenocarcinoma.

V lost 3 bases to trimming and J lost 0 bases, with 15 bases between them. The V gene's germline CDR1 is MGHRA and CDR2 YSYEKL. CDR3 length: 17 amino acids. Assay used: immunoSEQ multiplex PCR; TCRdb lists only in-frame clones, some missing. Of 4,000 or so clones in the sample, roughly 80% are singletons; the top ten hold roughly 8.7%. Resections took place in Japan or China from about 2013 to 2017. Two lung cancer pathologists independently confirmed each histologic diagnosis. This clonotype was sampled from a person aged 65 to 79 with lung adenocarcinoma. Sequenced: FFPE adjacent normal lung tissue. The chain has TRBV4-1 and TRBJ2-1; D might be TRBD2 (6 bases). Here the CDR3 DNA reads TGCGCCAGCAGCCATACTTTAGCGGAAAGCTCCTACAATGAGCAGTTCTTC. It codes for CASSHTLAESSYNEQFF.